The 28 T cell receptor beta chains below come from one sample, sequenced in a study of T cell responses to AZD1222 COVID-19 vaccine. Assay used: immunoSEQ multiplex PCR; TCRdb lists only in-frame clones, some missing. The sample shows approximately 150,000 clones, around 95% of them seen only once. The sequenced sample was peripheral blood, obtained on day 0 of AZD1222 vaccination. All receptors come from an adult in good health.

This clone was observed once. The CDR3 DNA follows: TGCGCCAGCAGCCTAGCAGACAGGGGGCATCCGTACACTGAAGCTTTCTTT. Translated: CASSLADRGHPYTEAFF. This chain uses TRBV4-1 with TRBJ1-1; 10 bases align to TRBD1. Germline CDR1 MGHRA, CDR2 YSYEKL. The CDR3 covers 17 residues. V shed 4 bases, J shed 3 bases, and the junction held 11 bases outside the gene matches.

The gene calls are TRBV12-3 or TRBV12-4 and TRBJ1-2; no clear D. The CDR3 is 13 amino acids. V lost 6 bases and J 6 bases, leaving 14 bases between the germline ends. The CDR3 is CASSPRASDGYTF. DNA for the CDR3: TGTGCCAGCAGCCCCAGAGCGTCCGATGGCTACACCTTC.

This chain uses TRBV7-9 with TRBJ2-3, with D tentatively TRBD2 (6 bases). Trimming stripped 1 base from V and 3 bases from J, with 8 bases between. This CDR3 region has 14 residues. Germline V gives CDR1 SEHNR, CDR2 FQNEAQ (reference sequence). The CDR3 region is CASSLDGGTDTQYF. In nucleotides, the CDR3 is TGTGCCAGCAGCTTAGACGGGGGTACAGATACGCAGTATTTT.

The rearrangement uses TRBV7-9 and TRBJ1-4, with D maybe TRBD1 (5 bases). There are 17 residues in the CDR3. V lost 0 bases, J lost 8 bases, and 19 bases lay in between. CDR1 and CDR2 (germline): SEHNR, FQNEAQ (reference sequence). CDR3 coding DNA: TGTGCCAGCAGCTTAGCGCGCCAGGGTGGGGTATCCGAAAAACTGTTTTTT. This codes for CASSLARQGGVSEKLFF.

Here the CDR3 DNA reads TGTGCCAGCAGCTTAGACAGGGTGGACAATGAGCAGTTCTTC. Its protein is CASSLDRVDNEQFF. J is TRBJ2-1 and V is TRBV7-9, with D perhaps matching TRBD1 (6 bases). V gave up 1 base and J gave up 5 bases, with 9 bases separating them. Germline V CDR1 and CDR2: SEHNR, FQNEAQ (reference sequence). The CDR3 is 14 residues long.

The rearrangement joins TRBV5-1 to TRBJ1-4; 7 nucleotides line up with TRBD1. There are 15 residues in the CDR3. V gave up 3 bases and J gave up 5 bases; unmatched junction bases: 7. Germline assignment: CDR1 SGHRS and CDR2 YFSETQ. CDR3 sequence: CASSSTGTANEKLFF. CDR3 nucleotide sequence: TGCGCCAGCAGCTCGACAGGGACAGCCAATGAAAAACTGTTTTTT.

The chain uses TRBV6-2 or TRBV6-3 and TRBJ1-2; D is undetermined. The CDR3 is made up of 16 amino acids. Germline V lookup: CDR1 MNHEY, CDR2 SVGEGT. Trimming cost V 6 bases and J 2 bases, with 19 bases left between them. The CDR3 loop is CASSHLRRAANYGYTF. The CDR3 DNA is TGTGCCAGCAGCCACCTTCGTAGGGCGGCAAACTATGGCTACACCTTC.

The rearrangement uses TRBV15 and TRBJ2-2, with D tentatively TRBD2 (6 bases). The CDR3 length is 18 residues. The V gene lost 0 bases and the J gene lost 3 bases, with 17 bases spanning the gap. Germline V CDR1 and CDR2: LNHNV, YYDKDF (reference sequence). The CDR3 coding sequence is TGTGCCACCAGCAGAGACAACGCGGGGATTCGATACACCGGGGAGCTGTTTTTT. As protein: CATSRDNAGIRYTGELFF.

V gene TRBV30 combines with J gene TRBJ1-2, with a tentative D call TRBD1 (5 bases). Looked up from germline, CDR1 is GTSNPN and CDR2 is SVGIG (reference sequence). The V end lost 3 bases, the J end lost 12 bases, and 20 bases lay between the germline ends. The CDR3 is 13 residues long. CDR3 residues: CAWSPTGSVVDTF. CDR3 DNA: TGTGCCTGGAGCCCTACAGGCTCGGTCGTAGACACCTTC.

The chain is built from TRBV6-2 or TRBV6-3 and TRBJ2-2; possible D gene TRBD2, 5 bases. V gave up 2 bases and J gave up 6 bases, with 10 bases separating them. This CDR3 is 14 amino acids long. Germline V gives CDR1 MNHEY, CDR2 SVGEGT. CDR3 DNA: TGTGCCAGCAGTTACGACCCAGCGGCCGGGGAGCTGTTTTTT. Translation: CASSYDPAAGELFF.

V and J are TRBV28 and TRBJ1-2, with D unclear. V was pared by 7 bases and J by 8 bases, with 17 bases between. The CDR3 extends over 13 amino acids. Germline CDR1 reads MDHEN; CDR2 reads SYDVKM. For the CDR3, the DNA is TGTGCCAGCACCGAAGGACCAAGGGTCGGCTACACCTTC. Amino acids: CASTEGPRVGYTF.

V is TRBV28 and J is TRBJ1-5, with D unresolved. Germline CDR1 is MDHEN and CDR2 is SYDVKM. This CDR3 has 11 amino acids. V was trimmed by 7 bases and J by 5 bases, leaving 6 bases between them. The CDR3 DNA sequence: TGTGCCAGCACCTCAGATCAGCCCCAGCATTTT. This encodes CASTSDQPQHF.

The rearrangement uses TRBV10-3 and TRBJ2-7; TRBD2 might be the D (6 bases). Germline assignment: CDR1 ENHRY and CDR2 SYGVKD. V shed 6 bases and J shed 0 bases, with 15 bases lying between them. The length of the CDR3 is 15 residues. CDR3 amino acids: CAIRDPAGPSYEQYV. CDR3 DNA sequence: TGTGCCATCAGAGACCCCGCGGGACCCTCCTACGAGCAGTACGTC.

This clone was detected only once. The chain joins TRBV5-1 to TRBJ1-1, with a weak D call TRBD1 (5 bases). V dropped 3 bases and J dropped 0 bases, with 9 bases sitting between them. The CDR3 runs to 14 residues. CDR1 SGHRS and CDR2 YFSETQ come from the germline V gene. The CDR3 loop is CASSSGTMNTEAFF. The CDR3 nucleotides read TGCGCCAGCAGCTCGGGGACGATGAACACTGAAGCTTTCTTT.

Written as DNA, the CDR3 is TGTGCCAGCTCTCTGAGCCCACCGAATCAGCCCCAGCATTTT. It is translated as CASSLSPPNQPQHF. The rearrangement links TRBV18 to TRBJ1-5, with D unclear. This CDR3 region has 14 residues. Per the germline V gene, CDR1 is KGHSH and CDR2 is LQKENI. Trimming removed 6 bases from V and 4 bases from J, with 13 bases in between.

The CDR3 DNA reads as TGTGCCAGCAGTTACTCGTGGGGAGCAGGCACTGAAGCTTTCTTT. It encodes CASSYSWGAGTEAFF. The chain couples TRBV6-5 to TRBJ1-1; D uncertain. Germline V gene lookup returns CDR1 MNHEY and CDR2 SVGAGI. The CDR3 runs to 15 residues. V was cut by 0 bases and J by 4 bases, with 12 bases left in between.

There are a few counts of this clone. This CDR3 is also generated by other DNA sequences in the sample. The rearrangement joins TRBV3-1 (or the pseudogene TRBV3-2) to TRBJ2-7; D remains unclear. CDR1 and CDR2 (germline): LGHDT, YNNKEL (reference sequence). V lost 2 bases and J 3 bases, leaving 5 bases between the germline ends. This CDR3 contains 12 residues. The CDR3 coding sequence is TGTGCCAGCAGCCAATCAGGCTACGAGCAGTACGTC. It encodes CASSQSGYEQYV.

The V call is TRBV5-1, the J call TRBJ1-5, with D unresolved. Trimming removed 2 bases from V and 4 bases from J, with 7 bases in between. The CDR3 has 13 amino acids. From germline, CDR1 is SGHRS and CDR2 YFSETQ. The CDR3 region has the DNA TGCGCCAGCAGCTTCACGGGGAATCAGCCCCAGCATTTT. Translated, it gives CASSFTGNQPQHF.

V is TRBV28 and J is TRBJ2-3; D not resolved. Germline-derived CDR1 and CDR2 are MDHEN and SYDVKM. Trimming removed 3 bases at V and 2 bases at J, with 12 bases between. The CDR3 has 15 amino acids. The CDR3 spells CASSLEAHYTDTQYF. The CDR3 coding sequence is TGTGCCAGCAGTTTGGAAGCCCATTACACAGATACGCAGTATTTT. The entire variable domain, with the rest obtained from reference TRBV28 and TRBJ2-3, is as follows: DVKVTQSSRYLVKRTGEKVFLECVQDMDHENMFWYRQDPGLGLRLIYFSYDVKMKEKGDIPEGYSVSREKKERFSLILESASTNQTSMYLCASSLEAHYTDTQYFGPGTRLTVL.

The chain is built from TRBV6-2 or TRBV6-3 and TRBJ1-3, with 9 bases aligning to TRBD1. In germline, CDR1 is MNHEY, CDR2 SVGEGT. The CDR3 contains 15 residues. V shed 6 bases and J 4 bases; nucleotides not matched to a gene: 7. CDR3 coding DNA: TGTGCCAGCAGCTCCGGACAGGGGAGAGGAAACACCATATATTTT. Its protein is CASSSGQGRGNTIYF.

The chain has TRBV28 and TRBJ1-4; maybe TRBD1 (6 bases). Per the germline V gene, CDR1 is MDHEN and CDR2 is SYDVKM. The CDR3 covers 14 residues. V shed 2 bases and J shed 7 bases, with 11 bases lying between them. The CDR3 bases are TGTGCCAGCAGTTTAGACAGGACGATTGAAAAACTGTTTTTT. It yields the protein CASSLDRTIEKLFF.

This sequence joins TRBV5-5 and TRBJ1-1; D unresolved. The CDR3 contains 14 residues. Trimming left V 2 bases short and J 7 bases short, with 15 bases between. In germline, CDR1 is SGHKS, CDR2 YYEKEE (reference sequence). This CDR3 reads CASSLYVLVGEAFF. DNA of the CDR3: TGTGCCAGCAGCTTATACGTCTTGGTGGGTGAAGCTTTCTTT.

This clone was observed once. This chain connects TRBV5-1 to TRBJ1-2; tentatively, D is TRBD1 (5 bases). The CDR3 has 15 residues. Trimming left V 3 bases short and J 0 bases short, with 12 bases between. Germline V gene sequence: CDR1 SGHRS, CDR2 YFSETQ. CDR3 bases: TGCGCCAGCAGCTCCAAGACAGACGCTAACTATGGCTACACCTTC. Residues: CASSSKTDANYGYTF.

The chain couples TRBV12-2 to TRBJ1-1; the DNA was not used to check the table's D call, TRBD1. TRBV12-2 is termed a pseudogene. CDR3 length equals 15 residues. CDR3 in amino acids: CASRCRDREKTEAFF. Written as DNA, the CDR3 is TGTGCAAGTCGCTGCCGGGACAGGGAGAAGACTGAAGCTTTCTTT.

The chain carries TRBV29-1 and TRBJ1-1; D not resolved. The CDR3 extends over 13 amino acids. Germline V CDR1 and CDR2: SQVTM, ANQGSEA. The ends were cut back, 7 bases at V and 1 base at J, with 13 bases in the middle. CDR3 in DNA: TGCAGCGCTTCCCCCGCCTGGAACACTGAAGCTTTCTTT. This codes for CSASPAWNTEAFF.

The sample holds one count of this clone. The chain carries TRBV7-9 and TRBJ2-3; TRBD2 aligns across 11 bases. Germline CDR1 reads SEHNR; CDR2 reads FQNEAQ (reference sequence). V lost 5 bases and J lost 2; bases outside the gene matches: 12. This CDR3 is 18 amino acids long. The CDR3 DNA is TGTGCCAGCAGCCCAGCTAGGACTAGCGGGTGGGACACAGATACGCAGTATTTT. Translated: CASSPARTSGWDTDTQYF.

The chain recombines TRBV18 with TRBJ1-1, with 7 bases identical to TRBD1. Per germline, CDR1 KGHSH and CDR2 LQKENI. The length of the CDR3 is 16 residues. J gave up 4 bases and V 0 bases, and 8 bases lay outside the gene matches. The CDR3 nucleotides read TGTGCCAGCTCACCACCGCTCCAGGGGGTGATCACTGAAGCTTTCTTT. This codes for CASSPPLQGVITEAFF.

The CDR3 loop reads CASSSTGSGTEAFF. DNA for the CDR3: TGCGCCAGCAGCTCGACAGGGAGCGGCACTGAAGCTTTCTTT. J is TRBJ1-1 and V is TRBV5-1; TRBD1 aligns across 7 bases. The CDR3 covers 14 residues. J gave up 4 bases and V 3 bases, and 6 bases lay outside the gene matches. In germline, CDR1 is SGHRS, CDR2 YFSETQ. The whole variable domain, remainder taken from reference TRBV5-1 and TRBJ1-1, is KAGVTQTPRYLIKTRGQQVTLSCSPISGHRSVSWYQQTPGQGLQFLFEYFSETQRNKGNFPGRFSGRQFSNSRSEMNVSTLELGDSALYLCASSSTGSGTEAFFGQGTRLTVV.